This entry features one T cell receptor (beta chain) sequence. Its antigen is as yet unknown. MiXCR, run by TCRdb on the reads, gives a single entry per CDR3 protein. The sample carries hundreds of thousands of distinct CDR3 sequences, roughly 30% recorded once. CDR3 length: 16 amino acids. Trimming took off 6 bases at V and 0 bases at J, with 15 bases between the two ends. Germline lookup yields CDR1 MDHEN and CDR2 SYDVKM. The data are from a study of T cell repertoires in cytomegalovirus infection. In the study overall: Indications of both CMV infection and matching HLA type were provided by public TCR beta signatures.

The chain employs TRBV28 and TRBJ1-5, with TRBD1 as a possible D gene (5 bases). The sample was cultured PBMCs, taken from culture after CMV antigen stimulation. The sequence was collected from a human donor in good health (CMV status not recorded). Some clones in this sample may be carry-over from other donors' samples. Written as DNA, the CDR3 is TGTGCCAGCAGGGGGGGAGGGTCCGGTAGCAATCAGCCCCAGCATTTT. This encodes CASRGGGSGSNQPQHF.